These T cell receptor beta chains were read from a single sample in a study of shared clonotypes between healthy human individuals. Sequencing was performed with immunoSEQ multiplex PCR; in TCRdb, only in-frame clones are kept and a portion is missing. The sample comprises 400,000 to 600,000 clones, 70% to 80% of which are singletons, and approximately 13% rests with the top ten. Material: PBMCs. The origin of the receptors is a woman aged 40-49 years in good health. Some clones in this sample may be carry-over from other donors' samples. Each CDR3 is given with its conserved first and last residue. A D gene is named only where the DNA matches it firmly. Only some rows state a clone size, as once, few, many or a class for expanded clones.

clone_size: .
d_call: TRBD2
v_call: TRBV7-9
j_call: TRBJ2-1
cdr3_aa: CASSLSRLAPNEQFF
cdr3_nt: TGTGCCAGCAGCTTAAGTCGACTAGCTCCCAATGAGCAGTTCTTC

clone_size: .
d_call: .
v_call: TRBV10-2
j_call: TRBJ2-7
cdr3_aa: CASRQNLYEQYF
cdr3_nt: TGCGCCAGCAGACAGAACCTATACGAGCAGTACTTC

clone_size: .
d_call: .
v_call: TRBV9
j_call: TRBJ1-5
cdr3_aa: CASSPSEQAGNQPQHF
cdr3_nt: TGTGCCAGCAGCCCCTCTGAGCAGGCGGGCAATCAGCCCCAGCATTTT

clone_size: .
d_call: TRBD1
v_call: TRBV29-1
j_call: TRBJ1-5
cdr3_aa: CSVAGQGSQPQHF
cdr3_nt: TGCAGCGTTGCGGGACAGGGCTCTCAGCCCCAGCATTTT

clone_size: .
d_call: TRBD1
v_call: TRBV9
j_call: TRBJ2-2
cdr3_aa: CASSPRRQGLDTGELFF
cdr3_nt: TGTGCCAGCAGCCCAAGACGACAGGGGTTGGACACCGGGGAGCTGTTTTTT

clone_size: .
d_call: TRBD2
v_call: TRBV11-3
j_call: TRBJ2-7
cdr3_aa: CASTPKVTSGSYEQYF
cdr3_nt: TGTGCCAGCACCCCCAAAGTTACTAGCGGGAGCTACGAGCAGTACTTC

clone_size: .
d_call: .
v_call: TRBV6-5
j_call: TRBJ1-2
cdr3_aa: CASSYSRTYGYTF
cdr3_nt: TGTGCCAGCAGTTACTCCCGGACCTATGGCTACACCTTC

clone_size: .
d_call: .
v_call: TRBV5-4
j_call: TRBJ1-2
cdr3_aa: CASSLGVGGTYGYTF
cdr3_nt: TGTGCCAGCAGCTTAGGAGTGGGGGGGACCTATGGCTACACCTTC

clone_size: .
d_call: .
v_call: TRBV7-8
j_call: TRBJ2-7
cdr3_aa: CASSLRGLYYEQHF
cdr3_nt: TGTGCCAGCAGCTTGCGGGGTCTGTACTACGAGCAGCACTTC

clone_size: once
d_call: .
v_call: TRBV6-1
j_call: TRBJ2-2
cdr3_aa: CATGERTNTGELFF
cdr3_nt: TGTGCCACAGGAGAGCGTACGAACACCGGGGAGCTGTTTTTT

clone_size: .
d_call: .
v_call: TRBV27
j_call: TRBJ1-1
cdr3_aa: CASSQRQAGGTEAFF
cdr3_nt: TGTGCCAGCAGTCAACGACAGGCGGGGGGCACTGAAGCTTTCTTT

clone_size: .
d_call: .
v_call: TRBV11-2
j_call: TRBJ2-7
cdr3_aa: CASTPDPGFSYEQYF
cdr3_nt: TGTGCCAGCACCCCGGACCCGGGATTCTCCTACGAGCAGTACTTC

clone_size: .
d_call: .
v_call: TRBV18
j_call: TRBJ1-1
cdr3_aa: CASSLQMMDITEAFF
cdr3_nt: TGTGCCAGCTCACTTCAAATGATGGATATTACTGAAGCTTTCTTT

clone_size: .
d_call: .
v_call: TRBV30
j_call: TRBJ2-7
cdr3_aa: CAWRGQGNYEQYF
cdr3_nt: TGTGCCTGGAGAGGCCAGGGGAATTACGAGCAGTACTTC

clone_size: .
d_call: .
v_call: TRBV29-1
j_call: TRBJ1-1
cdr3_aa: CSVDRMMNTEAFF
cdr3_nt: TGCAGCGTTGATAGGATGATGAACACTGAAGCTTTCTTT

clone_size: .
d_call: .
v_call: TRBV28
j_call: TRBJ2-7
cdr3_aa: CASSTHRGGSYEQYF
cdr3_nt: TGTGCCAGCAGTACCCACAGGGGGGGATCCTACGAGCAGTACTTC

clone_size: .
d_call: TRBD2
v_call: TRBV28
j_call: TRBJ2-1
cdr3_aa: CASSPAGTSVYNEQFF
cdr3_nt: TGTGCCAGCAGTCCCGCCGGGACTAGCGTTTACAATGAGCAGTTCTTC

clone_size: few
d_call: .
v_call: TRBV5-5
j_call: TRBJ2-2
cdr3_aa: CASSLTGGELFF
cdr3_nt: TGTGCCAGCAGCTTGACTGGCGGGGAGCTGTTTTTT

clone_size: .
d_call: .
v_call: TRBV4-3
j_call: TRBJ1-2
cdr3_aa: CASSQDWTNYGYTF
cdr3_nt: TGCGCCAGCAGCCAAGATTGGACAAACTATGGCTACACCTTC

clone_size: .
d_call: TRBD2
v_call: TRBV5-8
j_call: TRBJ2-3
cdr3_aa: CASSHIRTSGRTSTDTQYF
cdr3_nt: TGTGCCAGCAGCCACATAAGGACTAGCGGGAGGACTAGCACAGATACGCAGTATTTT

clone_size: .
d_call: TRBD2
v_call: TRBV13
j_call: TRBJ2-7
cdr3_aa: CASSLLAGNEQYF
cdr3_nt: TGTGCCAGCAGCTTACTAGCGGGAAACGAGCAGTACTTC

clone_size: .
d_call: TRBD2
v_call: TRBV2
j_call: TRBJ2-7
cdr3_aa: CASSGILAGAYEQYF
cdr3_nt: TGTGCCAGCAGTGGGATACTAGCGGGAGCCTACGAGCAGTACTTC

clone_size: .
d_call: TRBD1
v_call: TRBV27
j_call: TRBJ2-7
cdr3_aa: CASSFSWTGQIYEQYF
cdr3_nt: TGTGCCAGCAGTTTCAGTTGGACAGGGCAAATCTACGAGCAGTACTTC

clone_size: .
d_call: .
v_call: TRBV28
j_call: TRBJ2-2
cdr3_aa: CASMDDRGELFF
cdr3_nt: TGTGCCAGCATGGACGACAGGGGGGAGCTGTTTTTT

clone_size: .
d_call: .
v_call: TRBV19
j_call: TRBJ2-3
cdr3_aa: CASSIGGGFTDTQYF
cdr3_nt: TGTGCCAGTAGTATTGGCGGAGGTTTCACAGATACGCAGTATTTT

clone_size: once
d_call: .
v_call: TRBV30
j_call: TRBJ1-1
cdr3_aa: CAWSETEAFF
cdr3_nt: TGTGCCTGGAGTGAAACTGAAGCTTTCTTT

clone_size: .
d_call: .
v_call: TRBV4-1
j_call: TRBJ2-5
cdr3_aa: CASSQAGQGLKSETQYF
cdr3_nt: TGCGCCAGCAGCCAAGCCGGCCAGGGACTCAAATCGGAGACCCAGTACTTC

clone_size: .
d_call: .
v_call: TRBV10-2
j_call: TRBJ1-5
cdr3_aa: CASSDPRQPQHF
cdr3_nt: TGCGCCAGCAGTGATCCCCGGCAGCCCCAGCATTTT

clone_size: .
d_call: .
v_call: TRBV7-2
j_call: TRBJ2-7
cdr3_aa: CASGRGRITYEQYF
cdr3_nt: TGTGCCAGCGGACGGGGCAGAATAACCTACGAGCAGTACTTC

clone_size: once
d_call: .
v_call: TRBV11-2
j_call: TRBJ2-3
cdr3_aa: CASSLVENTQYF
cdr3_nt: TGTGCCAGCAGCTTAGTAGAGAATACGCAGTATTTT

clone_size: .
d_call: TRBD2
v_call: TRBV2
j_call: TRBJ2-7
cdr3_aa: CASSRTSGGSYEQYF
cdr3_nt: TGTGCCAGCAGTCGGACTAGCGGGGGCTCCTACGAGCAGTACTTC

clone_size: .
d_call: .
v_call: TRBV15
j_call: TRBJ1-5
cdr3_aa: CATKPGHLSNQPQHF
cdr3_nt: TGTGCCACCAAACCGGGACACCTGAGCAATCAGCCCCAGCATTTT

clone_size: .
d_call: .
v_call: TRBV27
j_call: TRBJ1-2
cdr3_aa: CASSLYSGLGSYGYTF
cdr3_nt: TGTGCCAGCAGTTTATACTCGGGGCTAGGCAGCTATGGCTACACCTTC

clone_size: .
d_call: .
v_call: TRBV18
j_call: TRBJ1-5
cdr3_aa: CASSPLTVVRGNQPQHF
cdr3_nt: TGTGCCAGCTCACCTTTGACGGTGGTAAGGGGCAATCAGCCCCAGCATTTT

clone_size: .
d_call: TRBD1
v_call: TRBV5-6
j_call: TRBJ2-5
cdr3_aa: CASSHPLTGQETQYF
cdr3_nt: TGTGCCAGCAGCCACCCCTTGACAGGGCAAGAGACCCAGTACTTC

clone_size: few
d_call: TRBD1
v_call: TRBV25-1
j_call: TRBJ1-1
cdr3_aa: CASRGQGGTEAFF
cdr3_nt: TGTGCCAGCAGAGGACAGGGTGGCACTGAAGCTTTCTTT

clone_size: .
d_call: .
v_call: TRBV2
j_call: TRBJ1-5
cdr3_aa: CASSEVAQTNQPQHF
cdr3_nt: TGTGCCAGCAGTGAAGTCGCGCAGACTAATCAGCCCCAGCATTTT

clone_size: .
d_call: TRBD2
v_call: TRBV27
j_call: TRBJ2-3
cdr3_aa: CASAAPRTSGTDTQYF
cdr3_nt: TGTGCCAGCGCCGCTCCCCGGACTAGCGGGACAGATACGCAGTATTTT

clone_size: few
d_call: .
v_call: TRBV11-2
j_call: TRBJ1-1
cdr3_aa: CASSFRTAEAFF
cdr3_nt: TGTGCCAGCAGCTTCCGGACAGCCGAAGCTTTCTTT

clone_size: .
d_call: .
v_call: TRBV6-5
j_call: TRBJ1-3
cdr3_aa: CASTYSGSLPGYTIYF
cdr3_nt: TGTGCCAGCACCTACTCCGGGAGCCTTCCGGGGTACACCATATATTTT

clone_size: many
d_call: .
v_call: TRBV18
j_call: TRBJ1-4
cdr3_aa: CASSPESQFYEKLFF
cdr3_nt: TGTGCCAGCTCACCCGAGAGTCAGTTCTATGAAAAACTGTTTTTT

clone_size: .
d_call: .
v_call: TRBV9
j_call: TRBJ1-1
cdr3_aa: CASSVGSGYEAFF
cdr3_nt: TGTGCCAGCAGCGTAGGTTCAGGTTACGAAGCTTTCTTT